Presented here are 7 T cell receptor beta chains from one specimen sequenced in a study of blood T cells in healthy people across ages. PCR was performed a second time for about 7 to 12 cycles using a sample-barcoded 5' primer and a J-beta primer mix. Each CDR3 protein gets one entry after TCRdb re-called the 5' RACE reads with MiXCR. The sample lists 550,000 to 650,000 distinct CDR3 sequences; approximately 30% were seen once. The source material was blood. The receptor source for this set is a woman aged 80 or older in good health.

The CDR3: CAWSVPNAGTGGNQPQHF. In DNA, the CDR3 is TGTGCCTGGAGTGTACCCAACGCCGGGACAGGGGGCAATCAGCCCCAGCATTTT. The chain carries TRBV30 and TRBJ1-5; 10 positions match TRBD1. Germline trimming cut 0 bases from V and 2 bases from J; bases unmatched to any gene: 10. The CDR3 consists of 18 residues. Looked up from germline, CDR1 is GTSNPN and CDR2 is SVGIG (reference sequence). Variable domain in full (rest from reference TRBV30 and TRBJ1-5): SQTIHQWPATLVQPVGSPLSLECTVEGTSNPNLYWYRQAAGRGLQLLFYSVGIGQISSEVPQNLSASRPQDRQFILSSKKLLLSDSGFYLCAWSVPNAGTGGNQPQHFGDGTRLSIL.

A remark on this clonotype: A much larger clone sits a single nucleotide away, making a read error possible. For the CDR3, the DNA is TGTGCCAGCAGCTTAACGACGGGGGGCTCTCTCTTTTACAATGAGCAGTACTTC. Translating gives CASSLTTGGSLFYNEQYF. The rearrangement joins TRBV7-3 to TRBJ2-7; TRBD2 might be the D (7 bases). The CDR3 sequence is 18 residues long. The germline V gene has CDR1 SGHTA and CDR2 FQGTGA. The V and J ends lost 0 bases and 7 bases respectively, with 25 bases between them.

With regard to this clonotype: A much larger clonotype is one base distant, so this may be a read error. The chain links TRBV7-9 to TRBJ1-1, with D tentatively TRBD1 (6 bases). Trimming stripped 4 bases from V and 0 bases from J, with 12 bases between. CDR1 is SEHNR, CDR2 FQNEAQ, per germline (reference sequence). The CDR3 has 15 amino acids. This CDR3 reads CASSSRTDLNTEAFF. Here the CDR3 DNA reads TGTGCCAGCAGCTCCCGGACAGACTTGAACACTGAAGCTTTCTTT.

Concerning this clonotype: The junction differs from germline at one of its ends, possibly a read error. The V and J genes are TRBV6-1 and TRBJ2-4, with a tentative D call TRBD1 (6 bases). The CDR3 covers 16 residues. Looked up from germline, CDR1 is MNHNS and CDR2 is SASEGT. The CDR3 reads CAGSATGSGAKNIQYF. CDR3 coding DNA: TGTGCCGGCAGTGCTACAGGGAGTGGGGCCAAAAACATTCAGTACTTC.

This clonotype was detected many times. This chain links TRBV15 with TRBJ2-1; D is perhaps TRBD1 (7 bases). This CDR3 comprises 16 residues. Germline CDR1 reads LNHNV; CDR2 reads YYDKDF (reference sequence). The ends were cut back, 5 bases at V and 6 bases at J, with 20 bases in the middle. The CDR3 DNA reads TGTGCCACCAGCTCAGGCGAGGGGGCGCGGGGCAATGAGCAGTTCTTC. Encoded protein: CATSSGEGARGNEQFF.

The chain recombines TRBV12-5 with TRBJ1-4; D is perhaps TRBD1 (5 bases). V dropped 5 bases and J dropped 11 bases, with 12 bases sitting between them. Germline loops: CDR1 LGHNT, CDR2 FRNRAP. The CDR3 loop spans 12 amino acids. The CDR3 DNA reads TGTGCTAGTGGTGATGACAGCCCCAAACTGTTTTTT. Its protein is CASGDDSPKLFF.

The chain carries TRBV29-1 and TRBJ2-1, with D possibly being TRBD1 or TRBD2 (6 bases each). The CDR3 runs to 16 residues. The V and J ends lost 0 bases and 5 bases respectively, with 17 bases between them. The V gene's germline CDR1 is SQVTM and CDR2 ANQGSEA. This CDR3 reads CSVEESGWGANNEQFF. The CDR3 DNA sequence: TGCAGCGTTGAAGAATCGGGTTGGGGGGCGAACAATGAGCAGTTCTTC.